Listed here is a single T cell receptor beta chain. What it recognizes is unknown. TCRdb's table, derived via immunoSEQ multiplex PCR, lists solely in-frame clones and lacks some. The data contain tens of thousands of clones, roughly nine tenths of them seen just once; the ten biggest clones take up roughly a tenth. Germline loops: CDR1 KGHSH, CDR2 LQKENI. This CDR3 is built from 14 residues. Trimming removed 1 base at V and 0 bases at J, with 7 bases between. These data originate in a study of PD-1 blockade in classical Hodgkin lymphoma. Study results and caveats: In newly diagnosed patients, baseline TCR diversity was reportedly below that of healthy donors. Those achieving complete response showed baseline diversity like newly diagnosed patients.

Autologous stem cell transplantation was followed by relapse in every patient, and brentuximab vedotin exposure varied. Classification of best responses gave complete response, partial response or progressive disease. The starting material was peripheral blood mononuclear cells (PBMCs), obtained before the second cycle of nivolumab. The sequence was collected from a human donor with classical Hodgkin lymphoma. J is TRBJ2-7 and V is TRBV18; D call uncertain. The DNA for the CDR3 is TGTGCCAGCTCACCACTTCCCCACTCCTACGAGCAGTACTTC. Its protein product is CASSPLPHSYEQYF.